The clone carrying this T cell receptor (beta chain) was picked up a small number of times. Antigen unknown. These data come from a study of graft-versus-host responses after intestinal transplantation. On the study more broadly: Recipients got multivisceral, liver-intestinal, or isolated intestinal transplants.

The method was immunoSEQ multiplex PCR; TCRdb's version includes in-frame clones alone and lacks a portion of them. This table holds tens of thousands of clones, approximately 88% found once. The study, taken as a whole, reports: High graft-versus-host to host-versus-graft T cell clonal ratios marked allografts of patients with graft-donor macrochimerism.

The source of this sequence is a human donor who received an intestinal transplant. This material consisted of unstimulated CD8+ T cells sorted from spleen or lymph node cells, taken before intestinal transplant.

CDR3 nucleotide sequence: TGTGCCAGTAGCCCCCGGCGGGACTCCTACGAGCAGTACTTC. This sequence encodes CASSPRRDSYEQYF. This chain links TRBV19 with TRBJ2-7; D is perhaps TRBD2 (6 bases). CDR1 LNHDA and CDR2 SQIVND come from the germline V gene (reference sequence). The ends were cut back, 6 bases at V and 0 bases at J, with 12 bases in the middle. The CDR3 runs 14 residues.